The rows below give T cell receptor beta chains drawn from one sample of a study of T cells in Graves' hyperthyroidism and ophthalmopathy. TCRdb fed the multiplex PCR reads into MiXCR, producing one record per CDR3 protein. The sample holds hundreds of thousands of distinct CDR3 sequences, around 13% seen once. The sequenced sample was blood. These receptors were obtained from a woman younger than 35 with Graves' hyperthyroidism. Both conserved end residues are part of each CDR3. The order of the fields is CDR3 protein, CDR3 DNA, J gene, V gene, clone size, D gene. A D gene is named only where the DNA matches it firmly. A row's size may be missing; if present it is once, few, many or a size class.

CDR3 protein: CASSFTERANTGELFF; CDR3 DNA: TGTGCCAGCAGCTTTACCGAGCGGGCGAACACCGGGGAGCTGTTTTTT; J gene: TRBJ2-2; V gene: TRBV7-9; clone size: many; D gene: -
CDR3 protein: CASSLEVARNEQFF; CDR3 DNA: TGTGCCAGCAGTTTAGAGGTAGCGCGAAATGAGCAGTTCTTC; J gene: TRBJ2-1; V gene: TRBV28; clone size: many; D gene: -
CDR3 protein: CASTQLTGVSYNEQFF; CDR3 DNA: TGTGCCAGCACCCAACTAACCGGGGTCTCCTACAATGAGCAGTTCTTC; J gene: TRBJ2-1; V gene: TRBV7-9; clone size: -; D gene: -
CDR3 protein: CSARDAGTRDQGEQFF; CDR3 DNA: TGCAGTGCTAGAGATGCTGGGACTAGGGATCAGGGTGAGCAGTTCTTC; J gene: TRBJ2-1; V gene: TRBV20-1; clone size: many; D gene: TRBD2
CDR3 protein: CASSEGLAGVGEQYF; CDR3 DNA: TGTGCCAGCAGTGAAGGTCTAGCGGGAGTAGGGGAGCAGTACTTC; J gene: TRBJ2-7; V gene: TRBV6-1; clone size: -; D gene: TRBD2
CDR3 protein: CATSRLAGEVDTQYF; CDR3 DNA: TGTGCCACCAGCCGACTAGCGGGAGAGGTGGATACGCAGTATTTT; J gene: TRBJ2-3; V gene: TRBV15; clone size: many; D gene: TRBD2
CDR3 protein: CASSQGSGTESPYGYTF; CDR3 DNA: TGCGCCAGCAGCCAAGGTTCCGGGACAGAGTCTCCCTATGGCTACACCTTC; J gene: TRBJ1-2; V gene: TRBV4-1; clone size: -; D gene: TRBD1
CDR3 protein: CSATTSRNTGELFF; CDR3 DNA: TGCAGTGCTACTACCTCAAGGAACACCGGGGAGCTGTTTTTT; J gene: TRBJ2-2; V gene: TRBV20-1; clone size: few; D gene: -
CDR3 protein: CASSPTDRAPYEQYF; CDR3 DNA: TGTGCCAGCAGCCCAACTGACAGGGCGCCCTACGAGCAGTACTTC; J gene: TRBJ2-7; V gene: TRBV4-2; clone size: many; D gene: TRBD1
CDR3 protein: CASSPRGGTEAFF; CDR3 DNA: TGTGCCAGCAGCCCGAGGGGGGGCACTGAAGCTTTCTTT; J gene: TRBJ1-1; V gene: TRBV7-8; clone size: many; D gene: -
CDR3 protein: CASTGRFTEAFF; CDR3 DNA: TGTGCCAGCACGGGGAGGTTCACTGAAGCTTTCTTT; J gene: TRBJ1-1; V gene: TRBV6-1; clone size: many; D gene: -
CDR3 protein: CASSSGLAGGLGTDTQYF; CDR3 DNA: TGTGCCAGCAGCTCCGGACTAGCGGGAGGGCTGGGCACAGATACGCAGTATTTT; J gene: TRBJ2-3; V gene: TRBV11-2; clone size: many; D gene: TRBD2
CDR3 protein: CASSLGRQGEETQYF; CDR3 DNA: TGCGCCAGCAGCTTAGGCCGACAGGGGGAGGAGACCCAGTACTTC; J gene: TRBJ2-5; V gene: TRBV5-1; clone size: -; D gene: TRBD1
CDR3 protein: CASSKSGTGTYEQYF; CDR3 DNA: TGTGCCAGCAGCAAATCCGGGACAGGGACCTACGAGCAGTACTTC; J gene: TRBJ2-7; V gene: TRBV6-1; clone size: many; D gene: TRBD1
CDR3 protein: CAWSRAGPYNEQFF; CDR3 DNA: TGTGCCTGGAGTCGAGCGGGACCTTACAATGAGCAGTTCTTC; J gene: TRBJ2-1; V gene: TRBV30; clone size: many; D gene: TRBD2
CDR3 protein: CASSTTGRVEQYF; CDR3 DNA: TGTGCCAGCAGTACGACAGGGAGAGTCGAGCAGTACTTC; J gene: TRBJ2-7; V gene: TRBV6-1; clone size: -; D gene: TRBD1
CDR3 protein: CASSWTAQYEQYF; CDR3 DNA: TGTGCCAGCAGTTGGACAGCCCAATACGAGCAGTACTTC; J gene: TRBJ2-7; V gene: TRBV28; clone size: many; D gene: -
CDR3 protein: CASSQEGWVQETQYF; CDR3 DNA: TGCGCCAGCAGCCAAGAAGGTTGGGTGCAAGAGACCCAGTACTTC; J gene: TRBJ2-5; V gene: TRBV4-1; clone size: -; D gene: -
CDR3 protein: CASSIWTDNEQFF; CDR3 DNA: TGTGCCAGTAGTATTTGGACGGACAATGAGCAGTTCTTC; J gene: TRBJ2-1; V gene: TRBV19; clone size: few; D gene: -
CDR3 protein: CSVVPEISYEQYF; CDR3 DNA: TGCAGCGTTGTGCCCGAAATCTCCTACGAGCAGTACTTC; J gene: TRBJ2-7; V gene: TRBV29-1; clone size: -; D gene: -
CDR3 protein: CASSSSPAFLSTDTQYF; CDR3 DNA: TGTGCCAGCAGCTCCTCACCTGCATTTCTTAGCACAGATACGCAGTATTTT; J gene: TRBJ2-3; V gene: TRBV11-2; clone size: many; D gene: -
CDR3 protein: CASFTSGSHEQYF; CDR3 DNA: TGTGCCAGCTTTACTAGCGGGAGCCACGAGCAGTACTTC; J gene: TRBJ2-7; V gene: TRBV6-5; clone size: -; D gene: TRBD2
CDR3 protein: CASSLKAVRNLDEQFF; CDR3 DNA: TGTGCCAGCAGTTTAAAGGCGGTTCGTAACCTCGATGAGCAGTTCTTC; J gene: TRBJ2-1; V gene: TRBV27; clone size: many; D gene: -
CDR3 protein: CASSLDSGFDGYTF; CDR3 DNA: TGTGCCAGCAGCTTAGATTCTGGGTTCGATGGCTACACCTTC; J gene: TRBJ1-2; V gene: TRBV7-6; clone size: -; D gene: -
CDR3 protein: CASSGGGRIGSYEQYF; CDR3 DNA: TGTGCCAGCAGCGGGGGGGGACGGATTGGGTCCTACGAGCAGTACTTC; J gene: TRBJ2-7; V gene: TRBV13; clone size: -; D gene: TRBD2
CDR3 protein: CASSTGQRYEQYF; CDR3 DNA: TGTGCCAGCAGCACGGGACAGAGATACGAGCAGTACTTC; J gene: TRBJ2-7; V gene: TRBV7-9; clone size: few; D gene: TRBD1
CDR3 protein: CASSSSKTSGKRWYNEQFF; CDR3 DNA: TGTGCCAGTAGTAGTTCGAAGACTAGCGGGAAGCGGTGGTACAATGAGCAGTTCTTC; J gene: TRBJ2-1; V gene: TRBV19; clone size: few; D gene: TRBD2
CDR3 protein: CASSLVSGRTDIQYF; CDR3 DNA: TGTGCCAGCAGCTTAGTTTCCGGACGTACAGACATTCAGTACTTC; J gene: TRBJ2-4; V gene: TRBV7-2; clone size: many; D gene: -